This TCR beta chain stems from a study of T cell repertoires in cytomegalovirus infection. The overall study: Selection of CMV epitopes for the study included recently identified HLA-C-restricted and well-studied HLA-B-restricted ones. Points from the study as a whole: Frequencies of public TCR beta families were cumulated, and this identified carriers of CMV plus the relevant HLA. HLA-C-restricted, CMV-specific TCR beta clonotypes were dominant ex vivo.

TCRdb re-called the reads with MiXCR, one entry per CDR3 protein. Altogether some 560,000 distinct CDR3 sequences are present, approximately 40% being singletons, with the ten largest covering over 45%. The CDR3 has 18 residues. Germline loops: CDR1 SGHDT, CDR2 YYEEEE. V dropped 4 bases and J dropped 6; count of bases not matched to a gene: 16. A word on this clonotype: Its cognate antigen is unknown.

V gene TRBV5-6 combines with J gene TRBJ2-2; 9 positions match TRBD2. The receptor's source is a human donor in good health (CMV status not recorded). Some clones in this sample may be carry-over from other donors' samples. The sample in question was cultured PBMCs, obtained from culture after CMV antigen stimulation. DNA for the CDR3: TGTGCCAGCAGCGGCGGGACTAGCTGGGATATGAATCCCGGGGAGCTGTTTTTT. Translated: CASSGGTSWDMNPGELFF.